This passage covers 19 T cell receptor beta chains from one sample sequenced in a study of blood T cells in healthy people across ages. It was with a sample-barcoded 5' primer and a J-beta primer mix that a second PCR of about 6 to 12 cycles was run. TCRdb re-called the 5' RACE reads through MiXCR, storing one row per CDR3 protein. The data hold just over 1 million distinct CDR3 sequences, with around 43% observed a single time. Source material: blood. These receptors were collected from a woman in her sixties or seventies in good health.

The V and J genes are TRBV20-1 and TRBJ1-2; a possible D gene is TRBD1 (5 bases). This CDR3 is built from 12 residues. The V and J ends lost 6 bases and 6 bases respectively, with 14 bases between them. Per germline, CDR1 DFQATT and CDR2 SNEGSKA (reference sequence). CDR3 nucleotide sequence: TGCAGTGCCCGGCCCAGGGCGGATGGCTACACCTTC. Protein: CSARPRADGYTF.

This clonotype occurred a few times. The rearrangement links TRBV29-1 to TRBJ2-3, with 10 nucleotides matching TRBD2. This CDR3 is 14 amino acids long. Germline V gives CDR1 SQVTM, CDR2 ANQGSEA. The J segment lost 4 bases and the V segment lost 4 bases, leaving 5 bases of the junction unmatched. The CDR3 sequence is CSVGPSGSADTQYF. The CDR3, as DNA: TGCAGCGTTGGCCCTAGCGGGAGTGCAGATACGCAGTATTTT.

This clonotype appeared a few times. The CDR3 loop reads CASSFEEFEQFF. CDR3 in DNA: TGCGCCAGCAGCTTTGAAGAGTTTGAGCAGTTCTTC. V is TRBV5-1 and J is TRBJ2-1; D unresolved. V was trimmed by 2 bases and J by 9 bases, leaving 9 bases between them. The germline gives CDR1 SGHRS, CDR2 YFSETQ. The CDR3 sequence is 12 residues long.

The chain couples TRBV25-1 to TRBJ2-3; D is undetermined. Germline V lookup: CDR1 MGHDK, CDR2 SYGVNS. V shed 6 bases and J shed 2 bases, with 12 bases lying between them. This CDR3 spans 14 amino acids. The CDR3 DNA follows: TGTGCCAGCAGATCCTACAGAGACACAGATACGCAGTATTTT. This gives the protein CASRSYRDTDTQYF.

This chain joins TRBV5-1 and TRBJ2-1, with D perhaps matching TRBD2 (6 bases). The V gene lost 4 bases and the J gene lost 2 bases, with 16 bases spanning the gap. The CDR3 totals 16 residues. Germline V gene sequence: CDR1 SGHRS, CDR2 YFSETQ. The CDR3 protein is CASSTDSGRTYNEQFF. DNA for the CDR3: TGCGCCAGCAGCACGGATAGCGGAAGAACCTACAATGAGCAGTTCTTC.

The V gene is TRBV9, the J gene TRBJ1-2; no clear D. The CDR3 has 15 residues. V lost 0 bases, J lost 4 bases, and 13 bases lay in between. CDR1 and CDR2 from the germline V gene are SGDLS and YYNGEE. The CDR3 region has the DNA TGTGCCAGCAGCGTAGCTCCTGAGGTTGGCTATGGCTACACCTTC. Translated: CASSVAPEVGYGYTF.

The chain recombines TRBV27 with TRBJ2-7; perhaps TRBD2 as D (5 bases). The CDR3 has 11 amino acids. CDR1 is MNHEY, CDR2 SMNVEV, per germline (reference sequence). The V and J ends lost 10 bases and 4 bases respectively, with 11 bases between them. The CDR3 loop is CATETRYEQYF. CDR3 nucleotide sequence: TGTGCCACCGAAACTAGGTACGAGCAGTACTTC.

This clonotype showed up just a few times. The rearrangement joins TRBV5-1 to TRBJ1-1; D is ambiguous. CDR1 is SGHRS and CDR2 is YFSETQ in the germline V gene. The V and J ends lost 7 bases and 2 bases respectively, with 15 bases between them. CDR3 length equals 14 residues. CDR3 sequence reads: CASARSPTNTEAFF. CDR3 sequence (DNA): TGCGCCAGCGCACGGAGCCCCACCAACACTGAAGCTTTCTTT.

The genes are TRBV7-9 and TRBJ2-7; weak D call: TRBD1 (6 bases). CDR3 length: 14 amino acids. V gave up 5 bases and J gave up 7 bases, with 18 bases separating them. Germline V lookup: CDR1 SEHNR, CDR2 FQNEAQ (reference sequence). Written as DNA, the CDR3 is TGTGCCAGCAGCCACTCGGCAGGGGCGAGTGAGCAGTACTTC. This encodes CASSHSAGASEQYF.

The table lists this clonotype with a few counts. The chain couples TRBV7-9 to TRBJ2-7; D unclear. CDR1 is SEHNR, CDR2 FQNEAQ, per germline (reference sequence). The V gene lost 4 bases and the J gene lost 2 bases, with 15 bases spanning the gap. The CDR3 has 15 residues. CDR3: CASSWTENLPYEQYF. CDR3 nucleotides: TGTGCCAGCAGCTGGACGGAGAATCTGCCCTACGAGCAGTACTTC.

This chain uses TRBV9 with TRBJ2-2; D is perhaps TRBD1 (6 bases). Germline V gene sequence: CDR1 SGDLS, CDR2 YYNGEE. V was trimmed by 2 bases and J by 7 bases, leaving 15 bases between them. The CDR3 runs to 15 residues. The CDR3 region has the DNA TGTGCCAGCAGCGTCAGACAGGATATGAGCGGGGAGCTGTTTTTT. It encodes CASSVRQDMSGELFF.

As DNA, the CDR3 is TGTGCCAGCAGTCCCGACGGATTGGGTCGCTACGAGCAGTACTTC. The encoded protein is CASSPDGLGRYEQYF. The chain combines TRBV27 with TRBJ2-5; D unresolved. The assigned J gene may be wrong: the sequence end matches TRBJ2-7 better. The CDR3 has 15 amino acids. The germline gives CDR1 MNHEY, CDR2 SMNVEV (reference sequence).

The rearrangement joins TRBV11-1 to TRBJ2-7, with 8 bases lining up with TRBD1. The CDR3 extends over 13 amino acids. Germline assignment: CDR1 SGHAT and CDR2 FQDESV (reference sequence). The ends lost 5 bases at V and 9 bases at J; junction bases unmatched: 9. The CDR3 protein is CASSPPGQGRQYF. The CDR3 nucleotides are TGTGCCAGCAGCCCCCCTGGACAGGGTCGGCAGTACTTC.

This clonotype was seen only a few times. The chain is built from TRBV9 and TRBJ2-7; D is ambiguous. Germline CDR1 SGDLS, CDR2 YYNGEE. This CDR3 comprises 14 residues. V was clipped by 0 bases and J by 2 bases, with 9 bases between them. DNA for the CDR3: TGTGCCAGCAGCGTAGGTCAGGCGGCCTACGAGCAGTACTTC. Protein product: CASSVGQAAYEQYF.

The chain recombines TRBV3-1 with TRBJ2-7; 7 bases map to TRBD1. The CDR3 sequence is 14 residues long. Germline-derived CDR1 and CDR2 are LGHDT and YNNKEL (reference sequence). V lost 4 bases to trimming and J lost 3 bases; unmatched junction nucleotides: 6. Here the CDR3 reads CASSRDRRVYEQYF. The CDR3 DNA reads as TGTGCCAGCAGCCGGGACAGACGGGTCTACGAGCAGTACTTC.

This clonotype occurred a few times. This sequence joins TRBV5-1 and TRBJ1-2; D may be TRBD1 (5 bases). The ends were cut back, 9 bases at V and 5 bases at J, with 23 bases in the middle. The germline gives CDR1 SGHRS, CDR2 YFSETQ. This CDR3 has 15 residues. The CDR3 is CAIQPDSPLCYGYTF. In nucleotides, the CDR3 is TGCGCCATCCAGCCAGACAGCCCTCTTTGTTATGGCTACACCTTC.

The J gene is TRBJ2-1, the V gene TRBV12-3 or TRBV12-4; perhaps TRBD1 as D (5 bases). V was clipped by 1 base and J by 9 bases, with 13 bases between them. The CDR3 loop spans 14 amino acids. The CDR3 here is CASSLGTNHSEQFF. The DNA of the CDR3 is TGTGCCAGCAGTTTAGGGACAAACCACAGTGAGCAGTTCTTC.

CDR3 region: CSVEEGAHEQFF. The DNA for the CDR3 is TGCAGCGTTGAAGAAGGAGCTCATGAGCAGTTCTTC. The J gene is TRBJ2-1, the V gene TRBV29-1, with unresolved D. This CDR3 region has 12 residues. V lost 0 bases to trimming and J lost 8 bases, with 8 bases between them. Germline CDR1 and CDR2: SQVTM and ANQGSEA.

This clonotype was counted between two and nine times. The chain employs TRBV5-1 and TRBJ2-4, with D possibly matching TRBD2 (7 bases). The J call is in doubt because the DNA end fits TRBJ2-7 better. Germline CDR1 is SGHRS and CDR2 is YFSETQ. This CDR3 spans 15 amino acids. CDR3 protein: CASSLVGGDSYEQYF. For the CDR3, the DNA is TGCGCCAGCAGCTTGGTAGGGGGGGATTCCTACGAGCAGTACTTC.